This passage covers 27 T cell receptor beta chains from one sample sequenced in a study of blood T cell repertoires in COVID-19. The data were produced by immunoSEQ multiplex PCR, yet TCRdb's version contains in-frame clones alone and is incomplete. The top ten hold around 3% of the sample, which has around 260,000 clones, about nine tenths seen once. What was sequenced was peripheral blood. The receptors come from a woman aged 25 to 45 with active or convalescent COVID-19.

This chain connects TRBV21-1 to TRBJ2-3; the listed D gene, TRBD1, was not tested against the DNA. TRBV21-1 is designated a pseudogene. This CDR3 has 18 amino acids. The CDR3 nucleotides are TGTGCCAGCAGCAAAGCAACCCCCGACAGGGGGAACACAGATACGCAGTATTTT. Its protein is CASSKATPDRGNTDTQYF.

The chain employs TRBV6-1 and TRBJ1-2; D is unclear. The CDR3 consists of 13 residues. From germline, CDR1 is MNHNS and CDR2 SASEGT. Trimming removed 1 base from V and 4 bases from J, with 7 bases in between. Here the CDR3 DNA reads TGTGCCAGCAGTGAAGGACGAGGCTATGGCTACACCTTC. Amino acids: CASSEGRGYGYTF.

V gene TRBV2 combines with J gene TRBJ1-1; no clear D. V lost 7 bases, J lost 7 bases, and 16 bases lay in between. The CDR3 runs 13 residues. Germline V gene lookup returns CDR1 SNHLY and CDR2 FYNNEI. The CDR3 DNA sequence: TGTGCCAGCAACCTGGGTTCCCCAGGTGAAGCTTTCTTT. Amino acids: CASNLGSPGEAFF.

The chain carries TRBV19 and TRBJ2-4; D remains unclear. With 2 bases removed from V and 4 bases from J, the gap between germline ends came to 9 bases. The germline gives CDR1 LNHDA, CDR2 SQIVND (reference sequence). The CDR3 totals 14 residues. The CDR3 DNA is TGTGCCAGTAGTATACAACACGGGAAAAACATTCAGTACTTC. It encodes CASSIQHGKNIQYF.

In this sample, this clone turned up a few times. This chain joins TRBV9 and TRBJ2-7; D is possibly TRBD1 (5 bases). The CDR3 consists of 14 residues. Germline CDR1 is SGDLS and CDR2 is YYNGEE. The V end lost 4 bases, the J end lost 0 bases, and 11 bases lay between the germline ends. In nucleotides, the CDR3 is TGTGCCAGCAGCACCGGAGACAGCTCCTACGAGCAGTACTTC. Protein sequence: CASSTGDSSYEQYF.

The rearrangement uses TRBV21-1 and TRBJ1-1; the table's D call of TRBD1 was not tested on the DNA. TRBV21-1 is flagged as a pseudogene. The CDR3 is 12 amino acids. The CDR3 region is CASSKVRAEAFF. The CDR3 coding sequence is TGTGCCAGCAGCAAAGTCAGGGCTGAAGCTTTCTTT.

The V call is TRBV27, the J call TRBJ2-7; 8 bases are shared with TRBD2. This CDR3 is built from 14 residues. Looked up from germline, CDR1 is MNHEY and CDR2 is SMNVEV (reference sequence). V dropped 6 bases and J dropped 5; count of bases not matched to a gene: 9. The CDR3 nucleotides are TGTGCCAGCAGCCCGAGCGGGGGCCGGGACGAGCAGTACTTC. This translates into CASSPSGGRDEQYF.

This clone was seen just once. The chain carries TRBV5-1 and TRBJ2-3; D might be TRBD2 (6 bases). The V end lost 2 bases, the J end lost 5 bases, and 6 bases lay between the germline ends. This CDR3 spans 12 amino acids. Germline CDR1 is SGHRS and CDR2 is YFSETQ. The CDR3 protein is CASSFSGDTQYF. DNA for the CDR3: TGCGCCAGCAGCTTTAGCGGAGATACGCAGTATTTT.

V gene TRBV24-1 combines with J gene TRBJ2-2; the match to TRBD2 covers 8 bases. The CDR3 covers 16 residues. The junction had 3 bases not matched to a gene; V was cut back by 3 bases and J by 1 base. Looked up from germline, CDR1 is KGHDR and CDR2 is SFDVKD. The CDR3 DNA follows: TGTGCCACCAGTGATCTTAGCGGGAAGAACACCGGGGAGCTGTTTTTT. It yields the protein CATSDLSGKNTGELFF.

CDR3 DNA: TGTGCCAGCGTTCCTAGCGGCGGAGAAATAAACTATGGCTACACCTTC. Amino acids: CASVPSGGEINYGYTF. V is TRBV7-2 and J is TRBJ1-2; D not certain. V was shortened by 8 bases and J by 2 bases, with 21 bases between the two germline ends. Germline V gene lookup returns CDR1 SGHTA and CDR2 FQGNSA. The CDR3 spans 16 residues.

V usage is TRBV20-1 and J usage is TRBJ1-5, with D unclear. V lost 3 bases and J 11 bases, leaving 14 bases between the germline ends. The germline V gene has CDR1 DFQATT and CDR2 SNEGSKA (reference sequence). The CDR3 loop spans 12 amino acids. CDR3 in DNA: TGCAGTGCTAGTAGCCGCAAGAGGGCCCAGCATTTT. Its translation is CSASSRKRAQHF.

V is TRBV27 and J is TRBJ2-7; 7 positions match TRBD1. The ends lost 6 bases at V and 5 bases at J; junction bases unmatched: 10. This CDR3 has 14 amino acids. CDR1 is MNHEY, CDR2 SMNVEV, per germline (reference sequence). The CDR3 nucleotides read TGTGCCAGCAGGAGACAGGGTTTTTTCGACGAGCAGTACTTC. Protein: CASRRQGFFDEQYF.

This sequence joins TRBV6-1 and TRBJ1-5, with D perhaps TRBD1 (5 bases). Between the trimmed V and J ends, which lost 2 bases and 9 bases, there was a span of 14 bases. CDR3 length: 14 amino acids. CDR1 is MNHNS, CDR2 SASEGT, per germline. CDR3 region: CASSERAGSGPQHF. The CDR3, as DNA: TGTGCCAGCAGTGAAAGGGCAGGGTCAGGGCCCCAGCATTTT.

This chain connects TRBV28 to TRBJ2-7; 7 nucleotides line up with TRBD1. Germline lookup yields CDR1 MDHEN and CDR2 SYDVKM. The CDR3 loop spans 16 amino acids. With 3 bases clipped from V and 1 base from J, the junction kept 9 bases outside the gene matches. The CDR3 spells CASSLPGTAKSYEQYF. CDR3 DNA sequence: TGTGCCAGCAGTTTGCCCGGGACAGCAAAATCCTACGAGCAGTACTTC. Variable domain in full (rest from reference TRBV28 and TRBJ2-7): DVKVTQSSRYLVKRTGEKVFLECVQDMDHENMFWYRQDPGLGLRLIYFSYDVKMKEKGDIPEGYSVSREKKERFSLILESASTNQTSMYLCASSLPGTAKSYEQYFGPGTRLTVT.

The V call is TRBV27, the J call TRBJ1-4; D is possibly TRBD1 (5 bases). The CDR3 is made up of 14 amino acids. CDR1 and CDR2 from the germline V gene are MNHEY and SMNVEV (reference sequence). With 6 bases removed from V and 7 bases from J, the gap between germline ends came to 15 bases. The chain's CDR3 is CASSPTEPREKLFF. In DNA form, the CDR3 reads TGTGCCAGCAGCCCGACAGAACCTCGTGAAAAACTGTTTTTT.

This sequence joins TRBV7-3 and TRBJ2-5; the D gene is possibly TRBD2 (6 bases). CDR3 length equals 15 residues. Looked up from germline, CDR1 is SGHTA and CDR2 is FQGTGA. V dropped 0 bases and J dropped 5 bases, with 13 bases sitting between them. Here the CDR3 DNA reads TGTGCCAGCAGCTTAACGCGGGGCAGGGCTGAGACCCAGTACTTC. It encodes CASSLTRGRAETQYF.

This chain uses TRBV7-2 with TRBJ2-5, with 8 bases identical to TRBD2. Trimming cost V 6 bases and J 1 base; bases outside gene matches: 13. The germline gives CDR1 SGHTA, CDR2 FQGNSA. The CDR3 extends over 17 amino acids. The CDR3 DNA is TGTGCCAGCAGTCGAAAAAGCGGGGGATCGGTCCAAGAGACCCAGTACTTC. Amino acids: CASSRKSGGSVQETQYF.

The chain combines TRBV6-5 with TRBJ1-6, with D possibly being TRBD1 (5 bases). CDR3 length: 14 amino acids. Germline V CDR1 and CDR2: MNHEY, SVGAGI. The ends were cut back, 4 bases at V and 3 bases at J, with 7 bases in the middle. CDR3 protein: CASSSRDYNSPLHF. CDR3 coding DNA: TGTGCCAGCAGTTCCAGGGACTATAATTCACCCCTCCACTTT.

This chain links TRBV28 with TRBJ2-7; TRBD1 matches 8 bases. The CDR3 covers 13 residues. J gave up 3 bases and V 8 bases, and 6 bases lay outside the gene matches. Per germline, CDR1 MDHEN and CDR2 SYDVKM. The CDR3 DNA is TGTGCCAGCTTAGACAGGGGAGGCTACGAGCAGTACTTC. This codes for CASLDRGGYEQYF.

This chain connects TRBV5-1 to TRBJ1-1, with 9 bases identical to TRBD1. The trim removed 0 bases at V and 11 bases at J, leaving 8 bases unmatched. CDR1 is SGHRS and CDR2 is YFSETQ in the germline V gene. This CDR3 is built from 14 residues. CDR3 loop: CASSLEGQGVLAFF. In DNA, the CDR3 is TGCGCCAGCAGCTTGGAGGGACAGGGTGTTCTGGCTTTCTTT.

The chain joins TRBV5-5 to TRBJ2-2; D remains ambiguous. The CDR3 runs to 18 residues. Trimming cost V 0 bases and J 3 bases, with 18 bases left between them. Germline CDR1 is SGHKS and CDR2 is YYEKEE (reference sequence). The CDR3 DNA follows: TGTGCCAGCAGCTTGGTCCCCATACTAACTTCCTACACCGGGGAGCTGTTTTTT. Translated: CASSLVPILTSYTGELFF.

This clone has just a few counts. V usage is TRBV19 and J usage is TRBJ1-5; D ambiguous. The CDR3 sequence is 13 residues long. Germline CDR1 and CDR2: LNHDA and SQIVND (reference sequence). Trimming removed 3 bases at V and 3 bases at J, with 6 bases between. CDR3 amino acids: CASSMAINQPQHF. The CDR3 DNA reads as TGTGCCAGTAGTATGGCCATCAATCAGCCCCAGCATTTT.

The chain recombines TRBV6-5 with TRBJ1-4; the D gene is possibly TRBD1 (5 bases). Germline V CDR1 and CDR2: MNHEY, SVGAGI. This CDR3 is 15 amino acids long. V shed 6 bases and J shed 0 bases, with 11 bases lying between them. CDR3 region: CASSPGTTTNEKLFF. CDR3 in DNA: TGTGCCAGCAGCCCCGGGACTACAACTAATGAAAAACTGTTTTTT.

This clone was seen a handful of times. The gene calls are TRBV30 and TRBJ1-2, with TRBD1 as a possible D gene (5 bases). Germline values: CDR1 GTSNPN, CDR2 SVGIG (reference sequence). The CDR3 has 12 residues. V lost 2 bases and J lost 8, with 12 bases in between. This CDR3 is CAWSSGLGGYTF. The CDR3 DNA follows: TGTGCCTGGAGTTCAGGGCTGGGGGGCTACACCTTC.

The V gene is TRBV2, the J gene TRBJ1-3; 7 bases align to TRBD1. Germline V gives CDR1 SNHLY, CDR2 FYNNEI. Trimming at V came to 6 bases and at J to 0 bases, leaving 5 bases not matched to a gene. The CDR3 has 15 amino acids. CDR3 sequence (DNA): TGTGCCAGCAGGCCGACAGGGAACTCTGGAAACACCATATATTTT. Residues: CASRPTGNSGNTIYF.

In its sample, this clone was seen a few times. The V and J genes are TRBV10-2 and TRBJ1-5; D not certain. Germline CDR1 WSHSY, CDR2 SAAADI. The CDR3 covers 12 residues. The V gene lost 5 bases and the J gene lost 8 bases, with 10 bases spanning the gap. CDR3 loop: CASSPGREPQHF. The CDR3 nucleotides are TGCGCCAGCAGTCCTGGGCGGGAGCCCCAGCATTTT.

The chain joins TRBV10-3 to TRBJ1-4; D is unresolved. The V end lost 6 bases, the J end lost 2 bases, and 10 bases lay between the germline ends. The CDR3 sequence is 14 residues long. Germline assignment: CDR1 ENHRY and CDR2 SYGVKD. The CDR3 spells CAIRGSGTNEKLFF. Here the CDR3 DNA reads TGTGCCATCAGGGGGAGCGGGACTAATGAAAAACTGTTTTTT.